This T cell receptor beta chain was recovered during a study of OX40 agonist ivuxolimab in advanced cancers. Study information: Patients were given ivuxolimab, an antibody that agonizes OX40 (CD134). Patients were treated with intravenous ivuxolimab, dosed at 0.01 to 10 mg/kg and infused every 2 weeks. In three patients, partial responses were observed, one with hepatocellular carcinoma and two with cutaneous melanoma. General study points: Researchers report that CD8+ T cells had, on average, more expanded clones than CD4+.

A remark on this clone: Its specificity is unknown. The identical CDR3 is also encoded by other nucleotide sequences in the sample.

The germline CDR1 and CDR2 sequences are GTSNPN and SVGIG (reference sequence). This CDR3 spans 18 amino acids. With V trimmed by 1 base and J by 6 bases, 19 bases remained unmatched. Clones were sequenced by immunoSEQ multiplex PCR, and TCRdb holds only the in-frame ones, with some missing. In the table there are roughly 90,000 clones, 80% to 90% of which are singletons. The sequencing used CD4+ or CD8+ T cells sorted from blood, collected in a trial of the OX40 agonist ivuxolimab. V gene TRBV30 combines with J gene TRBJ2-7, with TRBD1 matching over 9 bases. This TCR was recovered from an adult with an advanced solid tumor such as melanoma, head and neck, liver or kidney cancer. CDR3 sequence: CAWSGRDREYFGRGEQYF. CDR3 bases: TGTGCCTGGAGTGGTCGGGACAGGGAATATTTTGGTAGGGGCGAGCAGTACTTC. Full variable domain (remainder filled in from reference TRBV30 and TRBJ2-7): SQTIHQWPATLVQPVGSPLSLECTVEGTSNPNLYWYRQAAGRGLQLLFYSVGIGQISSEVPQNLSASRPQDRQFILSSKKLLLSDSGFYLCAWSGRDREYFGRGEQYFGPGTRLTVT.